Listed here are 23 T cell receptor beta chains from one sample, sequenced in a study of blood T cell repertoires in COVID-19 (dated by TCRdb to 2020 to 2021). Library preparation employed the immunoSEQ multiplex PCR assay. TCRdb mirrors the immuneACCESS table, restricted to in-frame sequences. Some clones are absent from its copies; in checked studies, under half trace to an unresolved V gene, and the reason for the others is unknown. The table for this sample lists roughly 500,000 clones; approximately 92% of them were counted only once. Clones ranked in the top ten supply roughly 0.9% of the sample. The sample was peripheral blood. All receptors come from a man in his late teens or twenties with COVID-19, enrolled during active disease.

The chain is built from TRBV15 and TRBJ1-6; no clear D gene. V lost 8 bases and J 12 bases, leaving 14 bases between the germline ends. Germline CDR1 and CDR2: LNHNV and YYDKDF (reference sequence). The CDR3 covers 12 residues. The CDR3 loop is CATGHGGLPLHF. The CDR3 DNA reads TGTGCCACCGGGCACGGTGGATTACCCCTCCACTTT.

The V and J genes are TRBV7-9 and TRBJ1-6; 9 nucleotides agree with TRBD1. V dropped 5 bases and J dropped 7; count of bases not matched to a gene: 6. Germline CDR1 is SEHNR and CDR2 is FQNEAQ (reference sequence). The CDR3 length is 15 residues. The CDR3 nucleotides are TGTGCCAGCAGCCCTGGGGACAGGGAGAATTCACCCCTCCACTTT. Translation: CASSPGDRENSPLHF.

J is TRBJ2-1 and V is TRBV7-9, with TRBD2 identical over 7 bases. The germline V gene encodes CDR1 SEHNR and CDR2 FQNEAQ (reference sequence). The CDR3 covers 12 residues. V shed 10 bases, J shed 9 bases, and the junction held 9 bases outside the gene matches. CDR3 bases: TGTGCCATCATTACTAGCGCAGGTGAGCAGTTCTTC. Protein product: CAIITSAGEQFF.

The chain joins TRBV7-8 to TRBJ2-1; 9 bases are shared with TRBD2. This CDR3 region has 16 residues. Germline CDR1 is SGHVS and CDR2 is FQNEAQ. The V gene end was trimmed by 4 bases and the J gene end by 6 bases; junction bases not matched to a gene: 10. The CDR3 loop reads CASSWQAGGPVNEQFF. The DNA for the CDR3 is TGTGCCAGCAGCTGGCAAGCGGGAGGCCCCGTCAATGAGCAGTTCTTC. The full variable domain, its missing parts supplied by reference TRBV7-8 and TRBJ2-1, is GAGVSQSPRYKVAKRGQDVALRCDPISGHVSLFWYQQALGQGPEFLTYFQNEAQLDKSGLPSDRFFAERPEGSVSTLKIQRTQQEDSAVYLCASSWQAGGPVNEQFFGPGTRLTVL.

The chain combines TRBV7-9 with TRBJ1-1; 9 bases match TRBD1. The CDR3 length is 17 residues. After removal of 5 bases from V and 3 bases from J, the junction contained 13 bases not matched to a gene. Germline loops: CDR1 SEHNR, CDR2 FQNEAQ (reference sequence). The CDR3 DNA reads as TGTGCCAGCAGCCTTAGTTATGACAGGGGGTCGGACACTGAAGCTTTCTTT. Encoded protein: CASSLSYDRGSDTEAFF.

This rearrangement joins TRBV29-1 to TRBJ2-1; TRBD2 agrees at 8 bases. The length of the CDR3 is 16 residues. Unmatched junction bases numbered 5, after V lost 1 base and J lost 0 bases. Germline CDR1 is SQVTM and CDR2 is ANQGSEA. CDR3 amino acids: CSVEGASGSSYNEQFF. The CDR3 DNA reads as TGCAGCGTTGAAGGGGCCAGCGGGAGCTCCTACAATGAGCAGTTCTTC.

The chain employs TRBV7-2 and TRBJ2-1, with TRBD2 as a possible D gene (7 bases). Trimming took 4 bases from V and 5 from J, leaving 12 bases between them. This CDR3 comprises 14 residues. The germline CDR1 and CDR2 sequences are SGHTA and FQGNSA. CDR3 nucleotide sequence: TGTGCCAGCAGCTCAGGCGGGGGCCACAATGAGCAGTTCTTC. Encoded protein: CASSSGGGHNEQFF.

The V and J genes are TRBV19 and TRBJ2-1, with D possibly being TRBD2 (5 bases). CDR3 length equals 14 residues. Trimming removed 3 bases at V and 9 bases at J, with 15 bases between. Per germline, CDR1 LNHDA and CDR2 SQIVND (reference sequence). The CDR3 region is CASSITSWGGEQFF. For the CDR3, the DNA is TGTGCCAGTAGTATCACTAGTTGGGGTGGTGAGCAGTTCTTC.

V and J are TRBV12-3 or TRBV12-4 and TRBJ2-1; D is ambiguous. CDR3 size: 13 residues. Between the trimmed V and J ends, which lost 3 bases and 5 bases, there was a span of 8 bases. CDR3 sequence (DNA): TGTGCCAGCAGTTTGGGCACAGACAATGAGCAGTTCTTC. Its protein is CASSLGTDNEQFF.

The chain couples TRBV7-2 to TRBJ2-3; 11 bases agree with TRBD2. Germline V lookup: CDR1 SGHTA, CDR2 FQGNSA. The length of the CDR3 is 16 residues. J was trimmed by 6 bases and V by 2 bases; bases with no gene match: 7. The CDR3 loop is CASSLTSGGLRDTQYF. The DNA for the CDR3 is TGTGCCAGCAGCTTAACTAGCGGGGGCCTGAGGGATACGCAGTATTTT.

The genes are TRBV11-2 and TRBJ1-2; D is possibly TRBD1 (6 bases). The CDR3 is 14 amino acids. The V gene's germline CDR1 is SGHAT and CDR2 FQNNGV. V was clipped by 5 bases and J by 9 bases, with 19 bases between them. CDR3 sequence (DNA): TGTGCCAGCAGCCCTCTGAACAGGGTACGGAGCTACACCTTC. It translates to CASSPLNRVRSYTF.

The chain uses TRBV3-1 (or the pseudogene TRBV3-2) and TRBJ1-1; unclear D gene. The CDR3 extends over 12 amino acids. V lost 5 bases, J lost 4 bases, and 8 bases lay in between. Germline CDR1 is LGHDT and CDR2 is YNNKEL (reference sequence). The CDR3 coding sequence is TGTGCCAGCAGCAAGCCTGGCACTGAAGCTTTCTTT. Its protein is CASSKPGTEAFF.

The chain uses TRBV6-6 and TRBJ1-5, with TRBD1 identical over 11 bases. V lost 6 bases and J lost 7; bases outside the gene matches: 5. The CDR3 consists of 14 residues. Germline V gene data show CDR1 as MNHNY and CDR2 as SVGAGI (reference sequence). In nucleotides, the CDR3 is TGTGCCAGCAGGATGGACAGGGGGCAACAGCCCCAGCATTTT. As protein: CASRMDRGQQPQHF.

This clone occurred once. The rearrangement joins TRBV14 to TRBJ2-7; TRBD2 aligns across 13 bases. The CDR3 covers 16 residues. The J segment lost 2 bases and the V segment lost 4 bases, leaving 5 bases of the junction unmatched. The V gene's germline CDR1 is SGHDN and CDR2 FVKESK. CDR3 sequence: CASSLGTSGRAYEQYF. The CDR3, as DNA: TGTGCCAGCAGCCTTGGAACTAGCGGGAGGGCCTACGAGCAGTACTTC. The full variable domain, with the rest looked up from reference TRBV14 and TRBJ2-7, is EAGVTQFPSHSVIEKGQTVTLRCDPISGHDNLYWYRRVMGKEIKFLLHFVKESKQDESGMPNNRFLAERTGGTYSTLKVQPAELEDSGVYFCASSLGTSGRAYEQYFGPGTRLTVT.

The V gene is TRBV5-1, the J gene TRBJ2-7; 7 nucleotides match TRBD1. Germline CDR1 SGHRS, CDR2 YFSETQ. The length of the CDR3 is 15 residues. The ends lost 5 bases at V and 1 base at J; junction bases unmatched: 9. The CDR3 nucleotides read TGCGCCAGCAGAGGGGGCCCGGACAATTCCTACGAGCAGTACTTC. Protein: CASRGGPDNSYEQYF.

The chain is built from TRBV7-9 and TRBJ2-7; TRBD1 matches at 9 bases. V lost 5 bases to trimming and J lost 5 bases; unmatched junction nucleotides: 4. Germline values: CDR1 SEHNR, CDR2 FQNEAQ (reference sequence). The CDR3 is 13 residues long. CDR3 nucleotide sequence: TGTGCCAGCAGCCCGGGACAGGGTGACGAGCAGTACTTC. Its protein product is CASSPGQGDEQYF. Full variable domain (missing parts from reference TRBV7-9 and TRBJ2-7): DTGVSQNPRHKITKRGQNVTFRCDPISEHNRLYWYRQTLGQGPEFLTYFQNEAQLEKSRLLSDRFSAERPKGSFSTLEIQRTEQGDSAMYLCASSPGQGDEQYFGPGTRLTVT.

This clone was recorded once. The rearrangement uses TRBV10-3 and TRBJ2-2; 8 nucleotides agree with TRBD2. CDR3 length equals 13 residues. V was pared by 9 bases and J by 3 bases, with 3 bases of the junction left unmatched. Germline-derived CDR1 and CDR2 are ENHRY and SYGVKD. CDR3 region: CAMGTRDTGELFF. In DNA, the CDR3 is TGTGCCATGGGGACTAGAGACACCGGGGAGCTGTTTTTT.

The genes are TRBV2 and TRBJ2-1; 7 bases line up with TRBD2. Per the germline V gene, CDR1 is SNHLY and CDR2 is FYNNEI. V was pared by 4 bases and J by 0 bases, with 3 bases of the junction left unmatched. The CDR3 has 15 residues. The CDR3 region has the DNA TGTGCCAGCAGTGGTAGCGGGCTCTCCTACAATGAGCAGTTCTTC. As protein: CASSGSGLSYNEQFF.

The chain employs TRBV6-5 and TRBJ2-2, with D maybe TRBD2 (6 bases). V was pared by 2 bases and J by 3 bases, with 13 bases between. Germline loops: CDR1 MNHEY, CDR2 SVGAGI. The CDR3 is made up of 16 amino acids. The chain's CDR3 is CASSYRRTTYTGELFF. CDR3 in DNA: TGTGCCAGCAGTTACCGACGGACTACGTACACCGGGGAGCTGTTTTTT.

The chain couples TRBV10-3 to TRBJ2-7; 8 bases fit TRBD1. The germline gives CDR1 ENHRY, CDR2 SYGVKD. CDR3 length: 15 residues. Trimming at V came to 6 bases and at J to 0 bases, leaving 7 bases not matched to a gene. CDR3 bases: TGTGCCATCAGAGACAGGGGCCCTAGCTCCTACGAGCAGTACTTC. Its translation: CAIRDRGPSSYEQYF.

This rearrangement joins TRBV6-5 to TRBJ1-6; D remains unclear. CDR3 size: 15 residues. V was cut by 6 bases and J by 0 bases, with 9 bases left in between. Germline CDR1 and CDR2: MNHEY and SVGAGI. This chain's CDR3 is CASRGGSSYNSPLHF. The CDR3 DNA is TGTGCCAGCAGGGGTGGGAGCTCCTATAATTCACCCCTCCACTTT.

In this sample, this clone turned up a few times. J is TRBJ1-3 and V is TRBV7-9; tentative D call: TRBD1 (5 bases). Per the germline V gene, CDR1 is SEHNR and CDR2 is FQNEAQ (reference sequence). This CDR3 is built from 15 residues. V lost 0 bases and J lost 3, with 9 bases in between. Here the CDR3 DNA reads TGTGCCAGCAGCTTAGCTTCAGGGCTTGGAAACACCATATATTTT. This gives the protein CASSLASGLGNTIYF.

J is TRBJ1-2 and V is TRBV6-5; 7 positions match TRBD1. CDR3 length: 15 residues. The V segment lost 6 bases and the J segment 4 bases; nucleotides outside the gene matches: 11. Germline lookup yields CDR1 MNHEY and CDR2 SVGAGI. The CDR3 reads CASRPGQVRFYGYTF. The CDR3 coding sequence is TGTGCCAGCAGGCCCGGACAGGTCCGTTTCTATGGCTACACCTTC.